This T cell receptor (beta chain) originates from a study of technical replicates of blood from a few donors. Assay used: immunoSEQ multiplex PCR; TCRdb lists only in-frame clones, some missing. The sample includes about 50,000 clones, approximately 95% of them seen just once. With 4 bases removed from V and 5 bases from J, the gap between germline ends came to 11 bases. Germline V gives CDR1 LGHNA, CDR2 YNFKEQ. The CDR3 covers 13 residues. The rearrangement joins TRBV4-2 to TRBJ1-1; D not certain. The sample taken for sequencing was T cells isolated from PBMCs. The TCR comes from a human donor in good health. Written as DNA, the CDR3 is TGTGCCAGCAGCCCGACGGAGGTAACTGAAGCTTTCTTT. This codes for CASSPTEVTEAFF.